Presented here are 7 T cell receptor beta chains from one specimen sequenced in a study of cytomegalovirus exposure and HLA in healthy donors. Using immunoSEQ multiplex PCR, the repertoire was profiled, and TCRdb retains in-frame clones only, with some absent. The data show 150,000 to 200,000 clones, with almost 85% seen just once and 9.5% to 13% held by the top ten. Sequencing was done on a sample of PBMCs. Receptor source: a man younger than 40 in good health and CMV-seropositive.

V is TRBV29-1 and J is TRBJ2-7; 9 nucleotides match TRBD1. The germline V gene encodes CDR1 SQVTM and CDR2 ANQGSEA. The J segment lost 2 bases and the V segment lost 4 bases, leaving 0 bases of the junction unmatched. The length of the CDR3 is 12 residues. CDR3 in amino acids: CSVGDRAYEQYF. In DNA, the CDR3 is TGCAGCGTTGGGGACAGGGCCTACGAGCAGTACTTC.

CDR3 in DNA: TGTGCCAGCAGTTTATCGAGGGGGCGGTTGAACACTGAAGCTTTCTTT. This encodes CASSLSRGRLNTEAFF. This chain connects TRBV27 to TRBJ1-1, with 7 bases that match TRBD1. The CDR3 has 16 amino acids. Trimming took 0 bases from V and 0 from J; bases not matched to a gene: 4. CDR1 is MNHEY, CDR2 SMNVEV, per germline (reference sequence).

A few counts support this clone. V usage is TRBV4-2 and J usage is TRBJ2-7, with 8 bases identical to TRBD1. V dropped 0 bases and J dropped 4; count of bases not matched to a gene: 8. The CDR3 consists of 16 residues. The germline CDR1 and CDR2 sequences are LGHNA and YNFKEQ. The CDR3 coding sequence is TGTGCCAGCAGCCAAGACAGGGGGCAGGTTGGGTACGAGCAGTACTTC. It specifies CASSQDRGQVGYEQYF.

The V and J genes are TRBV9 and TRBJ1-1; 8 positions agree with TRBD1. V dropped 0 bases and J dropped 6; count of bases not matched to a gene: 10. CDR1 and CDR2 from the germline V gene are SGDLS and YYNGEE. This CDR3 is 16 amino acids long. CDR3 sequence: CASSVDAGGRPPEAFF. The CDR3 DNA reads as TGTGCCAGCAGCGTAGATGCAGGGGGCAGACCCCCTGAAGCTTTCTTT. The complete variable domain, with remaining parts taken from reference TRBV9 and TRBJ1-1, reads DSGVTQTPKHLITATGQRVTLRCSPRSGDLSVYWYQQSLDQGLQFLIQYYNGEERAKGNILERFSAQQFPDLHSELNLSSLELGDSALYFCASSVDAGGRPPEAFFGQGTRLTVV.

The chain has TRBV2 and TRBJ2-7; 7 bases fit TRBD2. This CDR3 spans 15 amino acids. In germline, CDR1 is SNHLY, CDR2 FYNNEI. V was clipped by 7 bases and J by 5 bases; unmatched bases: 14. The CDR3 sequence is CASILGPAGVNEQYF. The CDR3 nucleotides read TGTGCCAGCATTCTAGGGCCGGCGGGAGTCAACGAGCAGTACTTC.

This chain uses TRBV7-8 with TRBJ2-1, with D possibly being TRBD1 (6 bases). The CDR3 covers 15 residues. Germline loops: CDR1 SGHVS, CDR2 FQNEAQ. The V end was cut by 2 bases, the J end by 6 bases, with 14 bases between. The CDR3 reads CASSLRTVGPNEQFF. The CDR3 DNA follows: TGTGCCAGCAGCTTAAGGACAGTGGGCCCCAATGAGCAGTTCTTC.

The chain carries TRBV7-9 and TRBJ1-5; D might be TRBD1 (5 bases). This CDR3 is 14 amino acids long. Trimming shortened V by 1 base and J by 4 bases, and 8 bases separated the two germline ends. Germline V lookup: CDR1 SEHNR, CDR2 FQNEAQ (reference sequence). As DNA, the CDR3 is TGTGCCAGCAGCTTAGAGACAGATAATCAGCCCCAGCATTTT. Protein sequence: CASSLETDNQPQHF.